Below, 17 T cell receptor beta chains from the same sample are listed, as sequenced in a study of T cells after yellow fever vaccination. TCRdb analysed the 5' RACE reads with MiXCR anew, one entry per CDR3 protein. The sample holds 450,000 to 600,000 distinct CDR3 sequences, 13% seen once. Sequencing used PBMCs, obtained on the day of the yellow fever booster vaccination. The source of these receptors is a man aged 30 to 39 who received the YFV17D yellow fever vaccine.

The V and J genes are TRBV11-2 and TRBJ2-2, with 15 positions matching TRBD2. The V segment lost 3 bases and the J segment 0 bases; nucleotides outside the gene matches: 5. In germline, CDR1 is SGHAT, CDR2 FQNNGV. The CDR3 covers 19 residues. The CDR3 here is CASSLLRTSGRANTGELFF. Written as DNA, the CDR3 is TGTGCCAGCAGCTTGTTGAGGACTAGCGGGAGGGCGAACACCGGGGAGCTGTTTTTT.

This clonotype showed up just a few times. V gene TRBV10-3 combines with J gene TRBJ2-7; TRBD2 agrees at 9 bases. The junction had 7 bases not matched to a gene; V was cut back by 10 bases and J by 3 bases. CDR1 is ENHRY and CDR2 is SYGVKD in the germline V gene. CDR3 size: 13 residues. In DNA, the CDR3 is TGTGCCAGTCGACATAGCGGGGGCTACGAGCAGTACTTC. Translated: CASRHSGGYEQYF.

This clonotype was seen more than once but under ten times. The chain has TRBV18 and TRBJ2-7, with 8 bases lining up with TRBD2. CDR1 and CDR2 (germline): KGHSH, LQKENI. The CDR3 has 19 residues. V shed 0 bases and J 0 bases; nucleotides not matched to a gene: 13. CDR3 loop: CASSPPVGFLREASYEQYF. The CDR3 DNA is TGTGCCAGCTCACCACCGGTAGGGTTCTTGCGGGAGGCCTCCTACGAGCAGTACTTC.

The sample holds a few counts of this clonotype. The rearrangement uses TRBV5-8 and TRBJ2-7; D may be TRBD1 (7 bases). The CDR3 sequence is 15 residues long. Trimming shortened V by 3 bases and J by 3 bases, and 16 bases separated the two germline ends. Germline V gene lookup returns CDR1 SGHTS and CDR2 YDEGEE. DNA of the CDR3: TGTGCCAGCAGCTACCCAGGGGGGACCTACTACGAGCAGTACTTC. As protein: CASSYPGGTYYEQYF.

This clonotype occurred a few times. The chain couples TRBV20-1 to TRBJ2-2; 7 bases fit TRBD1. There are 16 residues in the CDR3. With V trimmed by 2 bases and J by 1 base, 7 bases remained unmatched. CDR1 is DFQATT and CDR2 is SNEGSKA in the germline V gene (reference sequence). The chain's CDR3 is CSARQTGALNTGELFF. The CDR3 nucleotides read TGCAGTGCTAGACAAACAGGGGCCCTGAACACCGGGGAGCTGTTTTTT.

This chain links TRBV4-2 with TRBJ2-5; D unclear. Trimming shortened V by 3 bases and J by 5 bases, and 13 bases separated the two germline ends. From germline, CDR1 is LGHNA and CDR2 YNFKEQ. This CDR3 region has 14 residues. Written as DNA, the CDR3 is TGTGCCAGCAGCCAGTGGCGGTCCTGGGAGACCCAGTACTTC. This sequence encodes CASSQWRSWETQYF.

V is TRBV20-1 and J is TRBJ2-7; no firm D call. This CDR3 has 10 residues. Germline CDR1 and CDR2: DFQATT and SNEGSKA (reference sequence). V gave up 0 bases and J gave up 12 bases, with 9 bases separating them. The CDR3 is CSARDLVPYF. The CDR3 DNA sequence: TGCAGTGCTAGAGATCTGGTGCCGTACTTC.

V usage is TRBV7-2 and J usage is TRBJ2-3; TRBD2 aligns across 7 bases. Germline CDR1 is SGHTA and CDR2 is FQGNSA. The CDR3 runs 16 residues. J lost 0 bases, V lost 7 bases, and 10 bases had no gene match. The DNA of the CDR3 is TGTGCCAGCACAAACGGGAGGATTTCTAGCACAGATACGCAGTATTTT. Protein sequence: CASTNGRISSTDTQYF.

This clonotype was seen more than once but under ten times. The V and J genes are TRBV12-3 or TRBV12-4 and TRBJ2-5, with 12 bases identical to TRBD2. V was pared by 1 base and J by 0 bases, with 3 bases of the junction left unmatched. This CDR3 has 17 amino acids. The CDR3 protein is CASSLGTSGMYQETQYF. The CDR3 coding sequence is TGTGCCAGCAGTTTAGGGACTAGCGGGATGTACCAAGAGACCCAGTACTTC.

This clonotype was seen a few times. This chain uses TRBV5-1 with TRBJ1-1, with 10 bases fitting TRBD1. J gave up 4 bases and V 4 bases, and 7 bases lay outside the gene matches. This CDR3 contains 15 residues. From germline, CDR1 is SGHRS and CDR2 YFSETQ. The CDR3, as DNA: TGCGCCAGCAGCATGACAGGGGGCGCGGCCACTGAAGCTTTCTTT. This gives the protein CASSMTGGAATEAFF.

The rearrangement links TRBV12-3 or TRBV12-4 to TRBJ1-5; no definite D call. CDR3 length: 14 residues. The ends were cut back, 1 base at V and 5 bases at J, with 9 bases in the middle. The CDR3 sequence: CASSLGINYQPQHF. In DNA form, the CDR3 reads TGTGCCAGCAGTTTAGGGATAAACTATCAGCCCCAGCATTTT.

A few counts support this clonotype. This chain connects TRBV29-1 to TRBJ2-1; TRBD2 agrees at 14 bases. Germline V gives CDR1 SQVTM, CDR2 ANQGSEA. CDR3 length: 17 residues. Germline trimming cut 4 bases from V and 0 bases from J; bases unmatched to any gene: 5. The CDR3 loop reads CSVGGLAGEVSYNEQFF. The CDR3 coding sequence is TGCAGCGTTGGGGGACTAGCGGGAGAAGTCTCCTACAATGAGCAGTTCTTC.

This CDR3 reads CASSSGLSGGKTQYF. DNA of the CDR3: TGTGCCAGCAGTTCGGGACTATCGGGAGGGAAGACCCAGTACTTC. This chain uses TRBV6-5 with TRBJ2-5; the match to TRBD2 covers 8 bases. This CDR3 spans 15 amino acids. The ends lost 4 bases at V and 6 bases at J; junction bases unmatched: 10. Germline V gives CDR1 MNHEY, CDR2 SVGAGI.

This clonotype appeared many times. This chain links TRBV23-1 with TRBJ2-5; the D is unclear. TRBV23-1 is an ORF, with its function uncertain. Trimming shortened V by 4 bases and J by 5 bases, and 14 bases separated the two germline ends. The CDR3 consists of 14 residues. The CDR3 nucleotides are TGCGCCAGCAGTCCGGTATGGCTGCGGGAGACCCAGTACTTC. As protein: CASSPVWLRETQYF.

This clonotype came up a few times. The chain couples TRBV12-3 or TRBV12-4 to TRBJ1-5; no clear D gene. V shed 2 bases and J shed 5 bases, with 7 bases lying between them. The CDR3 has 13 residues. CDR3 residues: CASSLQHYQPQHF. In nucleotides, the CDR3 is TGTGCCAGCAGTTTACAGCACTATCAGCCCCAGCATTTT.

The chain recombines TRBV12-3 or TRBV12-4 with TRBJ1-5; 8 nucleotides match TRBD1. V dropped 1 base and J dropped 6; count of bases not matched to a gene: 8. The CDR3 loop spans 16 amino acids. In DNA, the CDR3 is TGTGCCAGCAGTTTAGAGGGGACAGGTTCGAGTCAGCCCCAGCATTTT. Translating gives CASSLEGTGSSQPQHF.

This clonotype came up once. A much larger clone differs by one base, so this may be a read error. The chain combines TRBV27 with TRBJ2-5; D possibly uses TRBD1 or TRBD2 (6 bases each). Germline CDR1 and CDR2: MNHEY and SMNVEV (reference sequence). The CDR3 covers 16 residues. The CDR3 reads CASSLYGGLSGETKYF. In nucleotides, the CDR3 is TGTGCCAGCAGTTTATACGGGGGCCTTTCGGGTGAGACCAAGTACTTC.